Following are 2 T cell receptor beta chains from one sample sequenced in a study of Ad26.COV2.S vaccination and SARS-CoV-2 variants. As for treatment: around 19 received Ad26.COV2.S at low or high dose, single or two shots; a few received placebo; per-sample allocation not given. After the first vaccine or placebo injection, samples were drawn on day 63. Data came from immunoSEQ multiplex PCR; TCRdb stores just in-frame clones and leaves some out. The sample holds around 450,000 clones, around nine tenths seen once. The sample in question was peripheral blood, obtained in a trial of Ad26.COV2.S vaccine versus placebo. All receptors derive from a person aged 18 to 65 who received the Ad26.COV2.S COVID-19 vaccine or a placebo.

The rearrangement joins TRBV3-1 (or the pseudogene TRBV3-2) to TRBJ2-1, with 14 bases matching TRBD2. V trimming: 7 bases; J trimming: 8 bases; junction bases outside the gene matches: 7. Per the germline V gene, CDR1 is LGHDT and CDR2 is YNNKEL (reference sequence). The CDR3 length is 15 residues. CDR3 sequence (DNA): TGTGCCAGCACCGGGACTAGCGGGAGTTTGTATGAGCAGTTCTTC. Protein sequence: CASTGTSGSLYEQFF.

The V call is TRBV30, the J call TRBJ1-6; unclear D gene. The CDR3 is 14 amino acids. Per germline, CDR1 GTSNPN and CDR2 SVGIG (reference sequence). V gave up 3 bases and J gave up 5 bases, with 11 bases separating them. CDR3 DNA: TGTGCCTGGAGAATCATTGAGAATAATTCACCCCTCCACTTT. This gives the protein CAWRIIENNSPLHF.